These T cell receptor beta chains were read from a single sample in a study of T cells in Graves' hyperthyroidism and ophthalmopathy. Via MiXCR, TCRdb re-called the multiplex PCR reads, giving one row per CDR3 protein. The sample has roughly 580,000 distinct CDR3 sequences; about 43% are singletons. The sequenced material came from peripheral blood or thyroid tissue (not recorded which). These receptors all stem from a young woman with Graves' hyperthyroidism. Each CDR3 is given with its conserved first and last residue. D genes are given only for firm matches. Clone size is shown for a subset of rows, as once, few, many or a class of expanded clone.

TRBJ1-3	-	TRBV7-2	few	TGTGCCAGCAGCTTAGAGCGGCGGTACGGAAACACCATATATTTT	CASSLERRYGNTIYF
TRBJ2-5	TRBD2	TRBV9	many	TGTGCCAGCAGCGTACGAGGGGAGGGCGAGACCCAGTACTTC	CASSVRGEGETQYF
TRBJ1-4	-	TRBV2	many	TGTGCCAGCAGTGCGTGGGGAAATGAAAAACTGTTTTTT	CASSAWGNEKLFF
TRBJ2-5	-	TRBV7-8	-	TGTGCCAGCGGAACGGGACCCCAGAAGACCCAGTACTTC	CASGTGPQKTQYF
TRBJ1-2	TRBD1	TRBV2	-	TGTGCCAGCAGTGCTCTGAGGACAGGGAACTATGGCTACACCTTC	CASSALRTGNYGYTF
TRBJ2-2	-	TRBV7-8	-	TGTGCCAGTAGCCCCCCTTGGCGACCTTGGAACACCGCGGAGCTGTTTTTT	CASSPPWRPWNTAELFF
TRBJ1-1	-	TRBV7-2	few	TGTGCCAGCAGCTTTTATATTGTAGGGGGGAATGCTTTCTTT	CASSFYIVGGNAFF
TRBJ2-7	TRBD1	TRBV7-8	few	TGTGCCAGCAGCCAAACCGGGACAGGGGGATATTGGCAGTACTTC	CASSQTGTGGYWQYF
TRBJ2-7	-	TRBV4-1	few	TGCGCCAGCAGCCAGGGACAAACCTACGAGCAGTACTTC	CASSQGQTYEQYF
TRBJ2-7	-	TRBV7-2	-	TGTGCCAGCAGCATAAGAAGGAGCTCCTACGAGCAGTACTTC	CASSIRRSSYEQYF
TRBJ1-1	-	TRBV9	-	TGTGCCAGCAGGGCCCGGACTGAAGCTTTCTTT	CASRARTEAFF
TRBJ2-7	-	TRBV6-1	-	TGTGCCAGCGCGATTGAGTTCAGGGGCTACGAGCAGTACTTC	CASAIEFRGYEQYF
TRBJ1-2	-	TRBV25-1	-	TGTGCCAGCACAGATTCAGGACAGCCCGGCTACACCTTC	CASTDSGQPGYTF
TRBJ1-3	TRBD1	TRBV2	-	TGTGCCAGCAGTTTCTCCCTCGACAGGGCAAGCTCTGGAAACACCATATATTTT	CASSFSLDRASSGNTIYF
TRBJ2-2	TRBD1	TRBV7-3	many	TGTGCCAGCAGCGATTATCAGGGGGCGAACACCGGGGAGCTGTTTTTT	CASSDYQGANTGELFF
TRBJ1-1	-	TRBV29-1	many	TGCAGCGTAACGGGACGGCTGAACACTGAAGCTTTCTTT	CSVTGRLNTEAFF
TRBJ1-1	-	TRBV7-2	many	TGTGCCAGCAGCCAAGGCTCCATGAACACTGAAGCTTTCTTT	CASSQGSMNTEAFF
TRBJ1-1	-	TRBV12-3/TRBV12-4	-	TGTGCCAGCAGTTTTGTTGAAGCTTTCTTT	CASSFVEAFF
TRBJ1-4	-	TRBV25-1	-	TGTGCCAGCAGGTCATTTGGTAATGAAAAACTGTTTTTT	CASRSFGNEKLFF
TRBJ1-1	-	TRBV7-2	-	TGTGCCAGCAGTGGGTCATACACTGAAGCTTTCTTT	CASSGSYTEAFF
TRBJ1-6	-	TRBV25-1	-	TGTGCCAGCAGTTTAGCGCGTAGAGGGACGGGCGATTCTAATTCACCCCTCCACTTT	CASSLARRGTGDSNSPLHF
TRBJ1-2	-	TRBV29-1	-	TGCAGCTTCTCTTACAGTGCTAACTATGGCTACACCTTC	CSFSYSANYGYTF
TRBJ1-2	-	TRBV29-1	few	TGCAGCGTTGAAGATGTTGCGCGGCGTGGCTACACCTTC	CSVEDVARRGYTF
TRBJ2-3	TRBD1	TRBV29-1	-	TGCAGCGTTGCCCTGACAGGGGGCACAGATACGCAGTATTTT	CSVALTGGTDTQYF
TRBJ1-4	-	TRBV10-3	many	TGTGCCATCAGTGAGTCATCAGGTGGTGAAAAACTGTTTTTT	CAISESSGGEKLFF
TRBJ2-3	-	TRBV29-1	-	TGCAGCGTCGATTCGCGTACGCCAGGCGGGGATACGCAGTATTTT	CSVDSRTPGGDTQYF
TRBJ1-4	TRBD1	TRBV2	-	TGTGCCAGCAGTGTGTCGGGACAGGGGAATGAAAAACTGTTTTTT	CASSVSGQGNEKLFF
TRBJ1-1	-	TRBV7-9	many	TGTGCCAGCAGCAGCGGACAGACCACTGAAGCTTTCTTT	CASSSGQTTEAFF
TRBJ2-7	TRBD1	TRBV9	few	TGTGCCAGCAGCCACTCTGGACAGGGTGTCTACGAGCAGTACTTC	CASSHSGQGVYEQYF
TRBJ1-6	TRBD1	TRBV6-1	-	TGTGCCAGCAGACAGGGGGCCTATAATTCACCCCTCCACTTT	CASRQGAYNSPLHF
TRBJ1-6	TRBD1	TRBV2	-	TGTGCCAGCACCTATGACAGGGGTTCACCCCTCCACTTT	CASTYDRGSPLHF
TRBJ2-7	-	TRBV5-6	-	TGTGCCAGCAGCACCGGGGTAGGAGGGCGCTCCTACGAGCAGTACTTC	CASSTGVGGRSYEQYF
TRBJ2-7	-	TRBV25-1	-	TGTGCCAGCAGTGAATTCGGGACAAGGACCTACGAGCAGTACTTC	CASSEFGTRTYEQYF
TRBJ1-2	-	TRBV5-1	-	TGCGCCAGCAGCTCACTCGACGGGGGCGGCTATGGCTACACCTTC	CASSSLDGGGYGYTF
TRBJ2-2	TRBD2	TRBV25-1	-	TGTGCCAGCAGCCCTAGCGGGGGGGCGATCGGGGAGCTGTTTTTT	CASSPSGGAIGELFF
TRBJ1-5	-	TRBV2	-	TGTGCCAGCAGTTTACTCCCCGGTAGTAATCAGCCCCAGCATTTT	CASSLLPGSNQPQHF
TRBJ1-1	-	TRBV7-9	-	TGTGCCAGCAGTCGAGGGCCTGACCTTGAAGCTTTCTTT	CASSRGPDLEAFF
TRBJ2-5	TRBD2	TRBV29-1	-	TGCAGCGTTGATGTAGCGGGAGGACAAGAGACCCAGTACTTC	CSVDVAGGQETQYF
TRBJ2-7	-	TRBV2	few	TGTGCCAGCAGTGAAGTCGTGACGGCCTACGAGCAGTACTTC	CASSEVVTAYEQYF
TRBJ1-2	TRBD1	TRBV12-3/TRBV12-4	-	TGTGCCAGCAGTTTACCAGGACAGGGGGCCGATGGCTACACCTTC	CASSLPGQGADGYTF
TRBJ1-5	-	TRBV10-3	few	TGTGCCAGTGCAGGTAGCAATCAGCCCCAGCATTTT	CASAGSNQPQHF
TRBJ1-6	-	TRBV5-4	-	TGTGCCACACTCGGGGGCAGGAATTCACCCCTCCACTTT	CATLGGRNSPLHF
TRBJ1-5	-	TRBV19	-	TGTGCCAGTAGTAAGTCGATAATAGACACTCCCCGGAGAGATCAGCCCCAGCATTTT	CASSKSIIDTPRRDQPQHF
TRBJ1-4	-	TRBV24-1	-	TGTGCCACCAGCTTGCAGGGCGAAAAACTGTTTTTT	CATSLQGEKLFF
TRBJ2-7	-	TRBV10-3	-	TGTGCCATCAGTGTTTTGGTACGGGGCGAGCAGTACTTC	CAISVLVRGEQYF
TRBJ2-5	TRBD2	TRBV24-1	-	TGTGCCACCAGTTACGGGACTAGCTCGGAGACCCAGTACTTC	CATSYGTSSETQYF
TRBJ2-2	-	TRBV2	once	TGTGCCAGCAGTGGTGGGAGATGGGCCGGGGAGCTGTTTTTT	CASSGGRWAGELFF
TRBJ1-6	-	TRBV4-1	few	TGCGCCAGCAGCCCCCTTCCCCGTGCACCCCTCCACTTT	CASSPLPRAPLHF
TRBJ2-7	-	TRBV24-1	-	TGTGCCACCAGCTCACCGTCAAGCTCCTACGAGCAGTACTTC	CATSSPSSSYEQYF